The sequence of this T cell receptor (beta chain) was determined in a study of blood T cells in healthy people across ages. Overall study results and limits: Higher diversity and more naive CD4+ cells were features of long-lived donors, compared to aged donors.

A word on this clonotype: Its antigen remains unidentified. Relative to the germline gene, one junction end is altered; a read error may explain this.

The use of a sample-barcoded 5' primer and a J-beta primer mix characterized a second PCR of about 7 to 12 cycles. TCRdb used MiXCR to reprocess the 5' RACE reads, holding one entry per CDR3 protein. The profile shows about 970,000 distinct CDR3 sequences, just over 50% of them singletons. Sequenced material: blood. This clonotype was sampled from a woman in her sixties or seventies in good health.

The CDR3 sequence: CASSQVFAGRTDTQYF. For the CDR3, the DNA is TGTGCCAGCAGCCAAGTTTTTGCGGGTCGCACCGATACGCAGTATTTT. V gene TRBV3-1 combines with J gene TRBJ2-3, with D perhaps TRBD2 (5 bases). This CDR3 has 16 residues. Germline V gene lookup returns CDR1 LGHDT and CDR2 YNNKEL (reference sequence).